This T cell receptor beta chain was retrieved from a study of blood T cell repertoires in COVID-19. Study summary: T cells, B-cell-depleted T cells, or PBMCs supplied cDNA or gDNA.

Produced via immunoSEQ multiplex PCR; TCRdb's table is partial and in-frame only. This sample has 200,000 to 250,000 clones, with around 90% found just once. The CDR3 runs to 12 residues. Germline loops: CDR1 SGHNT, CDR2 YYREEE (reference sequence). With V trimmed by 6 bases and J by 4 bases, 3 bases remained unmatched. The sequence was obtained from a woman aged 25 to 39 who had recovered from COVID-19. This sequence joins TRBV5-4 and TRBJ1-2; TRBD1 agrees at 7 bases. Sequenced: PBMCs or T cells enriched from blood (not recorded which). The CDR3 bases are TGTGCCAGCACCAGGGACAGCTATGGCTACACCTTC. The encoded protein is CASTRDSYGYTF.